This T cell receptor beta chain was found in a study of identical twins. The V gene's germline CDR1 is DFQATT and CDR2 SNEGSKA (reference sequence). Trimming took off 3 bases at V and 7 bases at J, with 10 bases between the two ends. This CDR3 spans 11 amino acids. As concerns this clonotype: Antigen unknown.

The authors used template switching to add a universal primer site and gave cDNA unique molecular identifiers. Using its own MiXCR run on the 5' RACE reads, TCRdb lists one record per CDR3 protein. The data hold some 1,700,000 distinct CDR3 sequences, with 32% observed a single time. Findings and caveats of the study: Its conclusions, products of cross-sectional statistical analysis, did not come from following the same donors.

The chain is built from TRBV20-1 and TRBJ2-7, with D uncertain. The sequenced sample consisted of cord blood. The clonotype comes from a newborn girl in good health. The CDR3 coding sequence is TGCAGTGCTAGGGAGATTGGGGAGCAGTACTTC. Encoded protein: CSAREIGEQYF.